This T cell receptor (beta chain) was sequenced for a study of T cell responses to AZD1222 COVID-19 vaccine. Measured with immunoSEQ multiplex PCR; TCRdb has only the in-frame clones, and not every one. The data show 150,000 to 200,000 clones, 87% seen once. The V gene end was trimmed by 0 bases and the J gene end by 6 bases; junction bases not matched to a gene: 1. The CDR3 spans 15 residues. The germline V gene encodes CDR1 KGHSH and CDR2 LQKENI. This sequence was found in an adult in good health. The chain links TRBV18 to TRBJ1-5; 11 nucleotides line up with TRBD1. The sample in question was peripheral blood, obtained on day 0 of AZD1222 vaccination. The CDR3 coding sequence is TGTGCCAGCTCACCACCGGGACAGGGGGGTCAGCCCCAGCATTTT. This sequence encodes CASSPPGQGGQPQHF.